A selection of T cell receptor beta chains follows, all from one sample in a study of spatial heterogeneity in lung cancer. TCRdb itself ran the 5' RACE reads through MiXCR, one entry per CDR3 protein. This table holds 2,000 or so distinct CDR3 sequences, roughly 9.7% found once. Source: lung tumor tissue, taken at surgery. The origin of the receptors is a female donor with early-stage non-small cell lung cancer. Each CDR3 is given with its conserved first and last residue. The D gene is left open where the match is weak. Where a row states a size, it is once, few, many or the class of an expanded clone; other rows omit it.

V gene,J gene,CDR3 length,D gene,clone size,CDR3 protein,CDR3 DNA
TRBV5-5,TRBJ2-1,14,NA,medium-sized,CASSWITGNNEQFF,TGTGCCAGCAGCTGGATCACAGGGAACAATGAGCAGTTCTTC
TRBV7-8,TRBJ2-7,14,NA,medium-sized,CASSTSGPRVEQYF,TGTGCCAGCAGCACAAGCGGGCCACGGGTCGAGCAGTACTTC
TRBV12-3/TRBV12-4,TRBJ2-3,15,TRBD2,NA,CASSSPGLGVDTQYF,TGTGCCAGCAGTTCACCGGGACTAGGGGTAGATACGCAGTATTTT
TRBV28,TRBJ1-2,15,NA,medium-sized,CASSLSSGGRDGYTF,TGTGCCAGCAGTTTGTCGTCGGGGGGCAGGGATGGCTACACCTTC
TRBV20-1,TRBJ2-4,14,NA,medium-sized,CSAGDSPAKNIQYF,TGCAGTGCGGGGGACTCCCCAGCCAAAAACATTCAGTACTTC
TRBV12-5,TRBJ2-7,14,NA,medium-sized,CASGLGESSYEQYF,TGTGCTAGTGGTTTGGGGGAAAGCTCCTACGAGCAGTACTTC
TRBV29-1,TRBJ2-2,11,NA,many,CSVGNTGELFF,TGCAGCGTTGGAAACACCGGGGAGCTGTTTTTT
TRBV15,TRBJ2-3,15,TRBD2,medium-sized,CATSSSGGGTDTQYF,TGTGCCACCAGCAGTAGCGGGGGAGGCACAGATACGCAGTATTTT
TRBV12-3/TRBV12-4,TRBJ2-7,14,TRBD2,medium-sized,CASSLAGEDYEQYF,TGTGCCAGCAGCCTAGCGGGTGAGGACTACGAGCAGTACTTC
TRBV24-1,TRBJ1-1,11,NA,many,CATLRATEAFF,TGTGCCACCTTAAGGGCTACCGAAGCTTTCTTT
TRBV3-1,TRBJ2-1,14,TRBD2,medium-sized,CASSPGGPYNEQFF,TGTGCCAGCAGTCCGGGGGGACCCTACAATGAGCAGTTCTTC
TRBV18,TRBJ1-1,15,NA,medium-sized,CASSLQATLVTEAFF,TGTGCCAGCTCGCTACAGGCCACCCTGGTCACTGAAGCTTTCTTT
TRBV7-1,TRBJ1-2,15,NA,few,CASSSPGHLNYGYTF,TGTGCCAGCAGCTCCCCTGGACACCTTAACTATGGCTACACCTTC
TRBV5-6,TRBJ2-3,16,NA,NA,CASSFRQVVGTDTQYF,TGTGCCAGCAGCTTCCGACAGGTGGTAGGCACAGATACGCAGTATTTT
TRBV7-9,TRBJ2-2,13,NA,medium-sized,CASSTTGIGELFF,TGTGCCAGCAGCACTACAGGGATCGGGGAGCTGTTTTTT
TRBV29-1,TRBJ2-6,14,NA,medium-sized,CSVRTLGGPNVLTF,TGCAGCGTTAGGACGCTTGGGGGGCCCAACGTCCTGACTTTC
TRBV6-2/TRBV6-3,TRBJ2-4,14,NA,medium-sized,CASSYSPTGNIQYF,TGTGCCAGCAGTTACAGTCCGACAGGAAACATTCAGTACTTC
TRBV5-1,TRBJ2-3,14,NA,many,CASSTDGHTDTQYF,TGCGCCAGCAGCACCGATGGACACACAGATACGCAGTATTTT
TRBV5-1,TRBJ2-3,16,NA,medium-sized,CASSRGQGGSTDTQYF,TGCGCCAGCAGCCGTGGACAGGGAGGGAGCACAGATACGCAGTATTTT
TRBV5-1,TRBJ2-1,11,NA,medium-sized,CASSPNNEQFF,TGCGCCAGCAGTCCCAACAATGAGCAGTTCTTC
TRBV3-1,TRBJ1-3,12,NA,medium-sized,CASSQAETGSYF,TGTGCCAGCAGCCAAGCAGAAACAGGGTCCTATTTT
TRBV2,TRBJ1-2,13,NA,medium-sized,CASTLEGEGGYTF,TGTGCCAGCACCCTTGAAGGGGAGGGTGGCTACACCTTC
TRBV11-3,TRBJ2-3,14,TRBD1,many,CASSGQGSTDTQYF,TGTGCCAGCAGCGGACAGGGTAGCACAGATACGCAGTATTTT
TRBV2,TRBJ2-7,13,TRBD1,NA,CASRTGVPYEQYF,TGTGCCAGCAGGACAGGGGTCCCCTACGAGCAGTACTTC
TRBV30,TRBJ1-1,12,NA,NA,CAWGQMNTEAFF,TGTGCCTGGGGTCAGATGAACACTGAAGCTTTCTTT
TRBV28,TRBJ1-3,16,TRBD1,medium-sized,CASSLTGTVSGNTIYF,TGTGCCAGCAGTTTAACCGGGACAGTCTCTGGAAACACCATATATTTT
TRBV20-1,TRBJ2-7,15,NA,NA,CSASWLQGVTYEQYF,TGCAGTGCTAGTTGGTTACAGGGTGTAACCTACGAGCAGTACTTC
TRBV19,TRBJ2-4,17,TRBD1,medium-sized,CASSPSTGNGAKNIQYF,TGTGCCAGTAGTCCATCGACAGGGAATGGGGCCAAAAACATTCAGTACTTC
TRBV7-9,TRBJ2-3,14,NA,medium-sized,CASSLDRGPNTQYF,TGTGCCAGCAGCTTAGATCGGGGGCCGAATACGCAGTATTTT
TRBV12-3/TRBV12-4,TRBJ1-5,13,NA,medium-sized,CASSFGRGQPQHF,TGTGCCAGCAGTTTCGGGCGCGGGCAGCCCCAGCATTTT
TRBV4-2,TRBJ2-4,17,NA,medium-sized,CASSQESNPERGGIQYF,TGTGCCAGCAGCCAAGAAAGTAATCCAGAACGAGGGGGCATTCAGTACTTC
TRBV5-1,TRBJ1-2,14,TRBD1,medium-sized,CASWTGEEYYGYTF,TGCGCCAGTTGGACAGGGGAGGAGTACTATGGCTACACCTTC
TRBV11-2,TRBJ1-4,14,NA,medium-sized,CASSSLGSNEKLFF,TGTGCCAGCAGCTCGCTAGGGTCTAATGAAAAACTGTTTTTT
TRBV24-1,TRBJ2-5,17,NA,medium-sized,CATSDGGERGWQETQYF,TGTGCCACCAGTGATGGCGGGGAGAGGGGCTGGCAAGAGACCCAGTACTTC
TRBV30,TRBJ2-1,16,NA,medium-sized,CAAAGASSSSYNEQFF,TGTGCCGCCGCCGGGGCTAGCAGTAGCTCCTACAATGAGCAGTTCTTC